A selection of T cell receptor beta chains follows, all from one sample in a study of cytomegalovirus exposure and HLA in healthy donors. Measured with immunoSEQ multiplex PCR; TCRdb has only the in-frame clones, and not every one. The data contain about 150,000 clones, about 82% of them singletons. The sequencing input was PBMCs. These receptors all stem from a woman in her thirties or forties in good health and CMV-seropositive. CDR3s include the opening cysteine and the closing phenylalanine or tryptophan. The D gene is left open where the match is weak.

D	V	J	CDR3
-	TRBV21-1	TRBJ1-3	CASSKGCRDRASGNTIYF
TRBD1	TRBV2	TRBJ1-2	CAVEDRGLYGYTF
TRBD1	TRBV13	TRBJ1-6	CASSFQTGTINSPLHF
TRBD1	TRBV7-6	TRBJ2-1	CASSLDSGGYEQFF
TRBD1	TRBV6-4	TRBJ1-2	CASSEFRGSSGYTF
-	TRBV6-5	TRBJ2-2	CASSYKGTGELFF
TRBD2	TRBV30	TRBJ2-5	CAWSILAGPQETQYF
-	TRBV7-9	TRBJ1-2	CASSLVVGRGGYTF
TRBD2	TRBV7-9	TRBJ2-5	CASSFRAGGPQETQYF
TRBD2	TRBV5-4	TRBJ2-7	CASSPTGGSYEQYF
TRBD1	TRBV19	TRBJ1-5	CATSTGGKSNQPQHF
-	TRBV9	TRBJ2-1	CASSVDSSSYNEQFF
-	TRBV19	TRBJ1-3	CASSPSRAGNTIYF
-	TRBV30	TRBJ1-1	CAWSVAGNTEAFF
TRBD1	TRBV30	-	CAWEGQGASEQYF
-	TRBV7-9	-	CASSATGQRGGEQYF
TRBD1	TRBV18	TRBJ2-7	CASSLFGTGDEQYF
-	TRBV30	TRBJ1-3	CAWTHSGGNTIYF
TRBD2	TRBV7-8	TRBJ2-2	CASSLKEGLAGIANTGELFF
-	TRBV7-2	TRBJ2-3	CAPAAEWGTDTQYF
-	TRBV5-6	TRBJ2-7	CASSSLTYEQYF
-	TRBV19	TRBJ1-5	CASSIEEGLQPQHF
-	TRBV5-1	TRBJ2-1	CASSIIDNEQFF
-	TRBV30	TRBJ2-7	CAWSVTGSSYEQYF
TRBD1	TRBV9	TRBJ1-6	CASSAGQGSYNLPLHF
-	TRBV11-2	TRBJ1-3	CASSSERGNTIYF
TRBD2	TRBV4-1	TRBJ2-7	CASSQPTAGAAYEQYF
-	TRBV6-1	TRBJ1-4	CASSVGLGDEKLFF
-	TRBV9	-	CASGPRERPYEQYF
TRBD1	TRBV28	TRBJ1-4	CASSLDRQGIREKLFF
TRBD2	TRBV9	TRBJ2-5	CASSVGVAGGIGTQYF
-	TRBV27	TRBJ2-3	CASSSPAGFRTDTQYF
-	TRBV7-3	TRBJ2-5	CASSLNGGEYQETQYF
-	TRBV30	TRBJ2-1	CAWRDTSSYNEQFF
-	TRBV6-5	TRBJ1-2	CASSQDRMLYGYTF
TRBD1	TRBV27	TRBJ1-5	CASKTGQGSQPQHF
TRBD1	TRBV5-1	TRBJ2-7	CASSPRGQGAREQYF
-	TRBV19	TRBJ1-1	CASSTETEAFF
TRBD2	TRBV2	TRBJ2-5	CASILAGVPQETQYF
TRBD1	TRBV4-3	TRBJ2-2	CASSRGQATGELFF
TRBD2	TRBV2	TRBJ2-5	CASSEARGAGEQYF
TRBD1	TRBV19	TRBJ1-1	CASRRTGGIAEAFF
TRBD2	TRBV27	TRBJ2-7	CASSPRILPGLAELMDF
-	TRBV30	TRBJ1-1	CAQSRQPGTEAFF
TRBD1	TRBV2	TRBJ1-5	CASSSGQGIRSNQPQHF
TRBD2	TRBV28	TRBJ2-1	CASSSGLAVNNEQFF
-	TRBV28	TRBJ2-1	CASSQDLYNEQFF
TRBD1	TRBV19	TRBJ1-6	CASSSGQLSSYNSPLHF
-	TRBV19	TRBJ1-1	CASSMRLNTEAFF
TRBD2	TRBV5-1	TRBJ2-3	CASSLGSRSGGLSSTDTQYF
-	TRBV5-1	TRBJ2-7	CASSTGTSSYEQYF
-	TRBV7-8	TRBJ2-7	CASSSGRGPYYEQYF
TRBD1	TRBV5-1	TRBJ1-6	CASSWTGYNSPLHF
TRBD1	TRBV9	TRBJ2-1	CASTALGGHNEQFF
TRBD1	TRBV2	TRBJ2-2	CASGGQANPRGTGELFF
-	TRBV28	TRBJ2-7	CASSLGGGEVFFEQYF
TRBD1	TRBV7-8	TRBJ2-7	CASSVDRGNEQYF